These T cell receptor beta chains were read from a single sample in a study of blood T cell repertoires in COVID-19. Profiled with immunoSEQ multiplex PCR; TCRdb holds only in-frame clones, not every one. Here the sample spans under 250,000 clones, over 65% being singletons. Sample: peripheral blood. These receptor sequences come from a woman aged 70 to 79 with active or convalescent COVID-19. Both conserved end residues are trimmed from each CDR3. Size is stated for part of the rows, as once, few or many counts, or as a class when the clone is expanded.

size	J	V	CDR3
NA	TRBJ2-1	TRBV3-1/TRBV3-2	ASSQTRRNEQF
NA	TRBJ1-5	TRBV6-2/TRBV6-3	ASSPRTVLRPQH
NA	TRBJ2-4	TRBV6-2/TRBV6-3	ASGSLGANIQY
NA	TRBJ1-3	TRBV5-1	ASSLPGGNTIY
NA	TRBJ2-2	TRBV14	ASSQALGLAGSGELF
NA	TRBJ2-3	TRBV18	ASSLTGGADTQY
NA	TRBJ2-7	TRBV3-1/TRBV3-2	ASSQWGLAGHEQY
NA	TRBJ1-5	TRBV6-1	ASSEGMWGQPQH
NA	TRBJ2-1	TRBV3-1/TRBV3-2	ASSQRTRLPGGKEQF
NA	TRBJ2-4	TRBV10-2	ASSEWGLAEENIQY
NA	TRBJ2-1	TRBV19	ASSETGDYYNEQF
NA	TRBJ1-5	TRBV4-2	ASSPRGDQPQH
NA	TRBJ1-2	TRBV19	ASTAGGVGGYT
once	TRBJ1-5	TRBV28	ASSPSGTGFNQPQH
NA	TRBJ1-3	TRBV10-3	AIRFQTVYSGNTIY
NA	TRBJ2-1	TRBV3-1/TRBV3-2	ASSLQLAAPYNEQF
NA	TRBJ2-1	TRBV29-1	SGRLAGPFNEQF
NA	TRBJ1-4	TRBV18	ASSSGTGGEKLF
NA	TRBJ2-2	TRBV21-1	ASMRLAGRNTGELF
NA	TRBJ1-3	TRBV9	ASSGDREDETIY
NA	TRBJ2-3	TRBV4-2	ASSQDGGTGPDTQY
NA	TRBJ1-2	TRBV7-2	ASSLSVNYGYT
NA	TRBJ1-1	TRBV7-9	ASSLPPGGAETEAF
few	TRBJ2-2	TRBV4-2	ASSQPTASGGVNTGELF
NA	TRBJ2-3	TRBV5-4	ASSLRIAGGADTQY
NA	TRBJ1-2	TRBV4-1	ASSQGGGGGYGYT